The present T cell receptor (beta chain) was sequenced within a study of T cell repertoires in cytomegalovirus infection. Via MiXCR, TCRdb re-called the reads, giving one row per CDR3 protein. The sample records under 200,000 distinct CDR3 sequences, about a tenth being singletons. V lost 5 bases, J lost 8 bases, and 15 bases stayed unmatched. Germline V gene data show CDR1 as MNHNS and CDR2 as SASEGT. The CDR3 length is 16 residues. Study outcomes and limitations: CMV-specific HLA-C-restricted TCR beta clonotypes dominated the ex vivo response.

This clonotype was detected many times. Its target is unknown. The specimen was PBMCs. The sequence derives from a human donor in good health (CMV status not recorded). Some clones in this sample may be carry-over from other donors' samples. This sequence joins TRBV6-1 and TRBJ1-2, with 9 bases identical to TRBD1. The CDR3 nucleotides are TGTGCCAGCAGTCTCGATTCGCCGGGACAGGGAGGAGGCTACACCTTC. Amino acids: CASSLDSPGQGGGYTF.